These T cell receptor beta chains were read from a single sample in a study of CD8+CD57+ T cells in acquired aplastic anemia. A single record per CDR3 protein comes from TCRdb applying MiXCR to the reads. This table holds 160,000 or so distinct CDR3 sequences, around 47% found once. Sequenced material: sorted CD4+, CD8+, or CD8+CD57+ T cells (not recorded which) from PBMCs. The receptors stem from a human donor with aplastic anemia. Each CDR3 is given with its conserved first and last residue. D genes are given only for firm matches. Only part of the rows carry a size: once, few, many, or a class if the clone is expanded.

D gene: TRBD1
J gene: TRBJ2-1
V gene: TRBV19
clone size: NA
CDR3 protein: CASSMGDREVDEQFF
CDR3 DNA: TGTGCCAGTAGTATGGGGGACAGGGAAGTCGATGAGCAGTTCTTC

D gene: TRBD1
J gene: TRBJ2-7
V gene: TRBV15
clone size: once
CDR3 protein: CATRRQGISYEQYF
CDR3 DNA: TGTGCCACCAGGAGACAGGGGATATCCTACGAGCAGTACTTC

D gene: NA
J gene: TRBJ1-2
V gene: TRBV28
clone size: few
CDR3 protein: CASSLLGAPGANYGYTF
CDR3 DNA: TGTGCCAGCAGTTTATTAGGCGCCCCCGGAGCTAACTATGGCTACACCTTC

D gene: NA
J gene: TRBJ1-6
V gene: TRBV19
clone size: medium-sized
CDR3 protein: CASSYQGDSPLHF
CDR3 DNA: TGTGCCAGTAGTTATCAGGGTGATTCACCCCTCCACTTT

D gene: NA
J gene: TRBJ2-7
V gene: TRBV4-2
clone size: many
CDR3 protein: CASSQDSGREQYF
CDR3 DNA: TGTGCCAGCAGCCAAGATTCGGGACGGGAGCAGTACTTC

D gene: TRBD1
J gene: TRBJ1-2
V gene: TRBV3-1
clone size: few
CDR3 protein: CASTIRGLANYGYTF
CDR3 DNA: TGTGCCAGCACTATCAGGGGGCTAGCTAACTATGGCTACACCTTC

D gene: NA
J gene: TRBJ2-7
V gene: TRBV2
clone size: NA
CDR3 protein: CASSEWLYEQYF
CDR3 DNA: TGTGCCAGCAGTGAATGGCTTTACGAGCAGTACTTC

D gene: TRBD1
J gene: TRBJ2-1
V gene: TRBV7-9
clone size: many
CDR3 protein: CASSYLTGGSEQFF
CDR3 DNA: TGTGCCAGCAGTTACTTAACAGGGGGATCTGAGCAGTTCTTC

D gene: NA
J gene: TRBJ1-6
V gene: TRBV20-1
clone size: NA
CDR3 protein: CSASGDRNSPLHF
CDR3 DNA: TGCAGTGCTAGTGGGGACCGAAATTCACCCCTCCACTTT

D gene: TRBD1
J gene: TRBJ2-7
V gene: TRBV6-5
clone size: few
CDR3 protein: CASSYSGTGYEQYF
CDR3 DNA: TGTGCCAGCAGTTACTCGGGGACAGGCTACGAGCAGTACTTC

D gene: TRBD1
J gene: TRBJ1-1
V gene: TRBV24-1
clone size: NA
CDR3 protein: CATPGQGTTEAFF
CDR3 DNA: TGTGCCACTCCGGGACAGGGTACCACTGAAGCTTTCTTT

D gene: NA
J gene: TRBJ2-3
V gene: TRBV11-2
clone size: many
CDR3 protein: CASSKGHLSTDTQYF
CDR3 DNA: TGTGCCAGCAGCAAGGGACACCTCAGCACAGATACGCAGTATTTT

D gene: NA
J gene: TRBJ2-7
V gene: TRBV24-1
clone size: NA
CDR3 protein: CATSESGQYEQYF
CDR3 DNA: TGTGCCACCAGTGAATCGGGCCAGTACGAGCAGTACTTC

D gene: NA
J gene: TRBJ1-2
V gene: TRBV29-1
clone size: NA
CDR3 protein: CSVETQGQLVYTF
CDR3 DNA: TGCAGCGTTGAAACGCAGGGCCAGTTGGTCTACACCTTC

D gene: NA
J gene: TRBJ2-2
V gene: TRBV7-2
clone size: many
CDR3 protein: CASSTGRYTGELFF
CDR3 DNA: TGTGCCAGCAGCACAGGACGTTACACCGGGGAGCTGTTTTTT

D gene: TRBD1
J gene: TRBJ1-2
V gene: TRBV10-3
clone size: NA
CDR3 protein: CAITPGQHYGYTF
CDR3 DNA: TGTGCCATCACCCCGGGACAGCACTATGGCTACACCTTC

D gene: NA
J gene: TRBJ2-1
V gene: TRBV14
clone size: many
CDR3 protein: CASSQDRLSSYNEQFF
CDR3 DNA: TGTGCCAGCAGCCAAGATCGGTTAAGCTCCTACAATGAGCAGTTCTTC

D gene: TRBD2
J gene: TRBJ2-5
V gene: TRBV5-6
clone size: few
CDR3 protein: CASSSLGTSVQETQYF
CDR3 DNA: TGTGCCAGCAGCTCCCTCGGGACTAGCGTCCAAGAGACCCAGTACTTC

D gene: NA
J gene: TRBJ1-1
V gene: TRBV19
clone size: many
CDR3 protein: CASSTNTEAFF
CDR3 DNA: TGTGCCAGTAGTACAAACACTGAAGCTTTCTTT

D gene: NA
J gene: TRBJ2-5
V gene: TRBV6-1
clone size: many
CDR3 protein: CASSSPRGARETQYF
CDR3 DNA: TGTGCCAGCAGTTCACCCCGGGGGGCGAGGGAGACCCAGTACTTC

D gene: TRBD2
J gene: TRBJ2-7
V gene: TRBV19
clone size: once
CDR3 protein: CASSIGGLDSYEQYF
CDR3 DNA: TGTGCCAGTAGTATAGGTGGACTAGACTCCTACGAGCAGTACTTC

D gene: NA
J gene: TRBJ1-2
V gene: TRBV15
clone size: NA
CDR3 protein: CTTSRRTDSYGCTF
CDR3 DNA: NA

D gene: TRBD1
J gene: TRBJ1-6
V gene: TRBV20-1
clone size: once
CDR3 protein: CSALGQGASPLHF
CDR3 DNA: TGCAGTGCTCTGGGACAGGGGGCTTCACCCCTCCACTTT

D gene: TRBD1
J gene: TRBJ1-1
V gene: TRBV25-1
clone size: NA
CDR3 protein: CASSEQDRGRGAFF
CDR3 DNA: TGTGCCAGCAGTGAACAGGACAGGGGGCGAGGAGCTTTCTTT

D gene: NA
J gene: TRBJ2-3
V gene: TRBV2
clone size: NA
CDR3 protein: CASSVQASTDTQYF
CDR3 DNA: TGTGCCAGCAGCGTACAAGCTAGCACAGATACGCAGTATTTT

D gene: NA
J gene: TRBJ1-2
V gene: TRBV25-1
clone size: many
CDR3 protein: CASSLGFGYTF
CDR3 DNA: TGTGCCAGCAGCCTTGGGTTTGGCTACACCTTC

D gene: TRBD1
J gene: TRBJ1-5
V gene: TRBV12-3/TRBV12-4
clone size: few
CDR3 protein: CASSLDWGQGAFQPQHF
CDR3 DNA: TGTGCCAGCAGTTTAGATTGGGGGCAGGGGGCTTTTCAGCCCCAGCATTTT

D gene: NA
J gene: TRBJ2-5
V gene: TRBV18
clone size: many
CDR3 protein: CASSQMETQYF
CDR3 DNA: TGTGCCAGCTCCCAAATGGAGACCCAGTACTTC

D gene: TRBD1
J gene: TRBJ1-5
V gene: TRBV9
clone size: many
CDR3 protein: CASSVGTGGNQPQHF
CDR3 DNA: TGTGCCAGCAGCGTAGGGACAGGGGGGAATCAGCCCCAGCATTTT

D gene: NA
J gene: TRBJ1-5
V gene: TRBV2
clone size: NA
CDR3 protein: CASPYQVFKPQHF
CDR3 DNA: TGTGCCAGTCCTTATCAGGTTTTCAAGCCCCAGCATTTT

D gene: NA
J gene: TRBJ1-2
V gene: TRBV7-7
clone size: NA
CDR3 protein: CAITLDGVDYTF
CDR3 DNA: TGTGCTATCACCCTCGACGGTGTTGACTACACCTTC

D gene: NA
J gene: TRBJ2-7
V gene: TRBV6-1
clone size: many
CDR3 protein: CASSIAGTPEQYF
CDR3 DNA: TGTGCCAGCAGTATCGCCGGGACACCCGAGCAGTACTTC

D gene: TRBD1
J gene: TRBJ2-1
V gene: TRBV9
clone size: few
CDR3 protein: CASTAGQGDVNEQFF
CDR3 DNA: TGTGCCAGCACGGCGGGACAGGGAGACGTAAATGAGCAGTTCTTC

D gene: NA
J gene: TRBJ1-2
V gene: TRBV10-3
clone size: NA
CDR3 protein: CAISESRVDGYTF
CDR3 DNA: TGTGCCATCAGTGAGTCGAGGGTAGATGGCTACACCTTC

D gene: NA
J gene: TRBJ1-2
V gene: TRBV7-2
clone size: few
CDR3 protein: CASTRSIRGYTF
CDR3 DNA: TGTGCCAGCACTCGTTCCATACGAGGCTACACCTTC

D gene: NA
J gene: TRBJ1-1
V gene: TRBV25-1
clone size: NA
CDR3 protein: CASSDPPVTEAFF
CDR3 DNA: TGTGCCAGCAGTGATCCCCCCGTCACTGAAGCTTTCTTT

D gene: TRBD1
J gene: TRBJ1-1
V gene: TRBV7-9
clone size: many
CDR3 protein: CASSSHDRAGVRTEAFF
CDR3 DNA: TGTGCCAGCAGCTCACACGACAGGGCGGGAGTTCGCACTGAAGCTTTCTTT

D gene: NA
J gene: TRBJ2-3
V gene: TRBV29-1
clone size: NA
CDR3 protein: CSVIEGSSTDTQYF
CDR3 DNA: TGCAGCGTGATAGAGGGTTCATCCACAGATACGCAGTATTTT

D gene: NA
J gene: TRBJ1-2
V gene: TRBV20-1
clone size: few
CDR3 protein: CSALEGANYGYTF
CDR3 DNA: TGCAGTGCTCTGGAAGGTGCTAACTATGGCTACACCTTC